This T cell receptor beta chain was observed in a study of prognosis after radiotherapy for stage I lung cancer. Overall study: The patients included around 13 who had newly diagnosed primary stage I lung tumors, along with four or five others who had oligometastatic NSCLC after their primary tumor had been surgically resected. At a biologically effective dose of at least 100 Gy and in 3 to 5 fractions, SBRT was the radiotherapy delivered.

This clonotype was counted at least ten times. The CDR3 extends over 11 amino acids. Germline loops: CDR1 SGHDN, CDR2 FVKESK. V gave up 8 bases and J gave up 8 bases, with 10 bases separating them. The patient cohort was node-negative on CT and PET/CT, with no prior chemotherapy, radiotherapy or other malignancies. Two sampling time points were used, and around 6 milliliters of peripheral blood were drawn at each. From genomic DNA, two-round multiplex PCR was used to amplify TCR beta CDR3. The use of primers specific to each TRBV and TRBJ gene characterized first-round PCR. TCRdb reanalysed the multiplex PCR reads using MiXCR and keeps one entry per CDR3 protein. The sample carries over 10,000 distinct CDR3 sequences, roughly 50% recorded once.

The chain uses TRBV14 and TRBJ2-1; D might be TRBD1 (5 bases). The sample here was PBMCs, taken before or after stereotactic body radiation therapy (not recorded which). The receptor was derived from a donor at least 50 years old with non-small cell lung cancer. The CDR3 DNA sequence: TGTGCCAGCTCGACCAGGGATGAGCAGTTCTTC. This encodes CASSTRDEQFF.